These 29 T cell receptor beta chains came from one sample sequenced in a study of Tregs in tolerant kidney transplant recipients. Sequencing was performed with immunoSEQ multiplex PCR; in TCRdb, only in-frame clones are kept and a portion is missing. Here the sample table reports about 30,000 clones. Source: CD8+ T cells from blood, taken before the transplant. The receptors originated from a human donor who received a combined kidney and bone marrow transplant.

On this clone: The CDR3 end falls 3 residues outside the read, so it is completed with the germline J gene. The chain couples TRBV19 to TRBJ1-1, with 7 bases aligning to TRBD1. The CDR3 runs to 16 residues. CDR1 LNHDA and CDR2 SQIVND come from the germline V gene (reference sequence). V was clipped by 3 bases and J by 1 base; unmatched bases: 8. The sequenced part of the CDR3 DNA is TGTGCCAGTAGTATCCTCTCCGGGACAGAGAACACTGAA. As protein: CASSILSGTENTE. The whole CDR3 sequence reads CASSILSGTENTEAFF.

CDR3 in amino acids: CASSVGGWTDTQYF. CDR3 DNA (partial): TGTGCCAGCAGTGTAGGGGGCTGGACAGATACG. The chain employs TRBV6-1 and TRBJ2-3, with 7 bases aligning to TRBD1. The read halts 3 residues ahead of the CDR3 end, with the missing end drawn from the germline J gene. V lost 4 bases to trimming and J lost 3 bases; unmatched junction nucleotides: 4. Germline assignment: CDR1 MNHNS and CDR2 SASEGT. The CDR3 has 14 amino acids.

Comments on this clone: The CDR3 end lies 3 residues beyond the end of the read and is filled in from the germline J gene. This chain uses TRBV7-9 with TRBJ1-1; TRBD1 might be the D (6 bases). The CDR3 covers 15 residues. Germline CDR1 reads SEHNR; CDR2 reads FQNEAQ (reference sequence). V was pared by 4 bases and J by 2 bases, with 14 bases between. Partial CDR3 DNA: TGTGCCAGCAGCTCCACAACGGACAGTAACACTGAA. Translated, it gives CASSSTTDSNTE. In full, the CDR3 reads CASSSTTDSNTEAFF.

Of note for this clone: The missing CDR3 end, 3 residues past where the read stops, is filled in from the germline J gene. This chain links TRBV20-1 with TRBJ2-3, with 10 bases lining up with TRBD1. CDR1 is DFQATT and CDR2 is SNEGSKA in the germline V gene (reference sequence). This CDR3 has 18 amino acids. J gave up 4 bases and V 6 bases, and 19 bases lay outside the gene matches. The sequenced part of the CDR3 DNA is TGCAGTGCCGCGGACAGGGGGGCTCCTGGCGGGAGTTCAGATACG. It encodes CSAADRGAPGGSSDT. In full, the CDR3 reads CSAADRGAPGGSSDTQYF.

On this clone itself: The CDR3 end falls 3 residues outside the read, so it is completed with the germline J gene. V usage is TRBV28 and J usage is TRBJ2-3; 10 bases agree with TRBD1. The CDR3 covers 14 residues. Germline-derived CDR1 and CDR2 are MDHEN and SYDVKM. Here the CDR3 reads CASTKGQGSPTQYF. The CDR3 DNA, read in part, is TGTGCCAGCACCAAGGGACAGGGGTCCCCCACG. Looking up the rest from reference TRBV28 and TRBJ2-3 gives the full variable domain: DVKVTQSSRYLVKRTGEKVFLECVQDMDHENMFWYRQDPGLGLRLIYFSYDVKMKEKGDIPEGYSVSREKKERFSLILESASTNQTSMYLCASTKGQGSPTQYFGPGTRLTVL.

In the case of this clone: The CDR3 goes on 3 residues after the read ends, and that part is filled in from the germline J gene. V and J are TRBV7-9 and TRBJ2-1; a weak D match, TRBD2 (6 bases). The CDR3 sequence is 13 residues long. CDR1 is SEHNR, CDR2 FQNEAQ, per germline (reference sequence). Deletions cut 1 base from V and 8 bases from J, with 9 bases between. Partial CDR3 DNA: TGTGCCAGCAGCTTAGGACTAGACGATGAG. This translates into CASSLGLDDE. The full CDR3 sequence reads CASSLGLDDEQFF.

CDR3 bases read: TGTGCCAGCAGCTCGACTAGCGGCGAAGAGACC. Translation: CASSSTSGEET. The entire CDR3 sequence reads CASSSTSGEETQYF. The chain employs TRBV7-2 and TRBJ2-5, with 9 bases matching TRBD2. The CDR3 is cut off 3 residues early in the read; its end comes from the germline J gene. The junction had 3 bases not matched to a gene; V was cut back by 4 bases and J by 3 bases. The CDR3 runs 14 residues. The V gene's germline CDR1 is SGHTA and CDR2 FQGNSA.

Comments on this clone: The read comes to an end 3 residues before the CDR3 does, leaving the germline J gene to fill in the end. The rearrangement uses TRBV20-1 and TRBJ2-1; TRBD2 agrees at 7 bases. This CDR3 comprises 14 residues. Unmatched junction bases numbered 7, after V lost 6 bases and J lost 2 bases. Germline-derived CDR1 and CDR2 are DFQATT and SNEGSKA (reference sequence). Here the CDR3 reads CSANGLVTYNEQFF. The part of the CDR3 DNA that was read is TGCAGTGCAAATGGACTAGTTACCTACAATGAG.

CDR3 DNA (partial): TGTGCCAGCAGCTTGGCCGGCGAGACTATCTATGGC. Protein product: CASSLAGETIYG. The entire CDR3 is CASSLAGETIYGYTF. The chain employs TRBV5-6 and TRBJ1-2; D is unresolved. The read finishes 3 residues shy of the CDR3 end, and the germline J gene is used to complete it. V lost 0 bases to trimming and J lost 4 bases, with 13 bases between them. Germline V lookup: CDR1 SGHDT, CDR2 YYEEEE. The CDR3 runs 15 residues.

Concerning this clone: Read data end 3 residues before the CDR3 end; the end is taken from the germline J gene. The chain links TRBV7-9 to TRBJ2-7, with 13 bases aligning to TRBD2. Germline CDR1 is SEHNR and CDR2 is FQNEAQ (reference sequence). V lost 5 bases to trimming and J lost 5 bases; unmatched junction nucleotides: 6. The CDR3 contains 15 residues. CDR3 bases read: TGTGCCAGCAGCCCCCCCGGACTAGCGGGAGACGAG. It specifies CASSPPGLAGDE. The entire CDR3 protein reads CASSPPGLAGDEQYF.

Concerning this clone itself: The CDR3 goes on 3 residues after the read ends, and that part is filled in from the germline J gene. The chain employs TRBV19 and TRBJ2-7, with 8 nucleotides matching TRBD1. V lost 4 bases to trimming and J lost 5 bases; unmatched junction nucleotides: 4. The CDR3 sequence is 13 residues long. Germline loops: CDR1 LNHDA, CDR2 SQIVND (reference sequence). CDR3 protein: CASSSGQGDEQYF. The CDR3 DNA, read in part, is TGTGCCAGTAGTAGCGGACAGGGAGACGAG.

About this clone: From the germline J gene comes the end of the CDR3, since the read stops 3 residues before it. J is TRBJ1-2 and V is TRBV6-1, with D possibly TRBD1 on 5 matching bases. Germline loops: CDR1 MNHNS, CDR2 SASEGT. Trimming shortened V by 1 base and J by 5 bases, and 11 bases separated the two germline ends. The CDR3 totals 14 residues. The CDR3 spells CASSEEGESYGYTF. The sequenced CDR3 bases are TGTGCCAGCAGTGAAGAAGGGGAATCATATGGC.

Concerning this clone: Coverage ceases 3 residues before the CDR3 finishes, and the germline J gene fills in the end. This chain joins TRBV5-6 and TRBJ2-7, with 7 bases that match TRBD2. CDR1 and CDR2 (germline): SGHDT, YYEEEE. The CDR3 length is 13 residues. Trimming took 1 base from V and 6 from J; bases not matched to a gene: 4. The covered CDR3 bases are TGTGCCAGCAGCTTGACTAGCGCATCCGAG. It is translated as CASSLTSASE. The full CDR3 sequence reads CASSLTSASEQYF.

The chain's CDR3 is CASSSDRASYEQYF. The part of the CDR3 DNA that was read is TGTGCCAGCAGCTCAGACAGAGCCTCCTACGAG. The rearrangement links TRBV7-8 to TRBJ2-7; D is perhaps TRBD1 (5 bases). Read data end 3 residues before the CDR3 end; the end is taken from the germline J gene. The CDR3 has 14 residues. Germline lookup yields CDR1 SGHVS and CDR2 FQNEAQ. The V end lost 4 bases, the J end lost 0 bases, and 10 bases lay between the germline ends.

On this clone: The CDR3 goes on 3 residues after the read ends, and that part is filled in from the germline J gene. The chain has TRBV11-1 and TRBJ2-1, with TRBD2 matching over 9 bases. CDR1 and CDR2 from the germline V gene are SGHAT and FQDESV (reference sequence). The CDR3 is 14 amino acids. Trimming cost V 6 bases and J 8 bases; bases outside gene matches: 8. The CDR3: CASSPGLAPYEQFF. The CDR3 DNA, read in part, is TGTGCCAGCAGTCCGGGACTAGCCCCTTATGAG. Variable domain in full (rest from reference TRBV11-1 and TRBJ2-1): EAEVAQSPRYKITEKSQAVAFWCDPISGHATLYWYRQILGQGPELLVQFQDESVVDDSQLPKDRFSAERLKGVDSTLKIQPAELGDSAMYLCASSPGLAPYEQFFGPGTRLTVL.

For this clone: The CDR3 end lies 3 residues beyond the end of the read and is filled in from the germline J gene. This chain joins TRBV19 and TRBJ2-7, with 9 bases lining up with TRBD1. Germline CDR1 reads LNHDA; CDR2 reads SQIVND (reference sequence). The CDR3 loop spans 15 amino acids. V lost 5 bases and J lost 6; bases outside the gene matches: 11. CDR3 sequence: CASSPLQGAVSEQYF. The CDR3 bases that were read are TGTGCCAGTAGTCCTCTACAGGGGGCCGTCTCCGAG. The whole variable domain, remainder taken from reference TRBV19 and TRBJ2-7, is DGGITQSPKYLFRKEGQNVTLSCEQNLNHDAMYWYRQDPGQGLRLIYYSQIVNDFQKGDIAEGYSVSREKKESFPLTVTSAQKNPTAFYLCASSPLQGAVSEQYFGPGTRLTVT.

On this clone itself: The CDR3 goes on 3 residues after the read ends, and that part is filled in from the germline J gene. V usage is TRBV5-6 and J usage is TRBJ2-7, with 8 nucleotides matching TRBD1. V was pared by 2 bases and J by 3 bases, with 7 bases of the junction left unmatched. CDR1 is SGHDT and CDR2 is YYEEEE in the germline V gene. CDR3 length equals 15 residues. Incomplete CDR3 DNA: TGTGCCAGCAGCTTTCCTCGACAGGGGTACTACGAG. This encodes CASSFPRQGYYE. The full CDR3 reads CASSFPRQGYYEQYF.

About this clone itself: Sequencing ends 3 residues short of the CDR3 end; the germline J gene provides the rest. This sequence joins TRBV5-1 and TRBJ2-7, with 7 bases fitting TRBD1. This CDR3 spans 16 amino acids. Germline assignment: CDR1 SGHRS and CDR2 YFSETQ. V lost 0 bases, J lost 5 bases, and 11 bases stayed unmatched. Incomplete CDR3 DNA: TGCGCCAGCAGCTTGGGCCATAGGACAGGAGTTGACGAG. Protein sequence: CASSLGHRTGVDE. Given in full, the CDR3 is CASSLGHRTGVDEQYF.

Comment on this clone: The CDR3 goes on 3 residues after the read ends, and that part is filled in from the germline J gene. This chain uses TRBV6-2 or TRBV6-3 with TRBJ2-1; D gene unclear. The germline CDR1 and CDR2 sequences are MNHEY and SVGEGT. CDR3 size: 14 residues. The V and J ends lost 6 bases and 6 bases respectively, with 15 bases between them. The DNA read from the CDR3 is TGTGCCAGCAGCCACCGAGTCAGGATCAATGAG. Its protein is CASSHRVRINE. The whole CDR3 sequence reads CASSHRVRINEQFF.

Points on this clone: The read comes to an end 3 residues before the CDR3 does, leaving the germline J gene to fill in the end. This chain joins TRBV2 and TRBJ2-1; 8 nucleotides match TRBD1. Trimming took 6 bases from V and 0 from J; bases not matched to a gene: 13. This CDR3 has 18 residues. CDR1 SNHLY and CDR2 FYNNEI come from the germline V gene. The CDR3 is CASRAGPGTGLSYNEQFF. The DNA read from the CDR3 is TGTGCCAGCAGGGCTGGTCCCGGGACAGGTCTCTCCTACAATGAG.

Concerning this clone: The read ends 3 residues early relative to the CDR3; the germline J gene fills the gap. This chain connects TRBV5-5 to TRBJ1-2; D unresolved. In germline, CDR1 is SGHKS, CDR2 YYEKEE (reference sequence). The CDR3 totals 14 residues. CDR3 loop: CASSLVGRLDGYTF. The CDR3 bases that were read are TGTGCCAGCAGCCTGGTGGGCAGGCTCGACGGC. The full variable domain, in which reference TRBV5-5 and TRBJ1-2 provide the parts outside the CDR3, is DAGVTQSPTHLIKTRGQQVTLRCSPISGHKSVSWYQQVLGQGPQFIFQYYEKEERGRGNFPDRFSARQFPNYSSELNVNALLLGDSALYLCASSLVGRLDGYTFGSGTRLTVV.

Concerning this clone: The CDR3 end falls 3 residues outside the read, so it is completed with the germline J gene. The chain links TRBV2 to TRBJ2-7, with a possible D match to TRBD2 (7 bases). Germline V gene lookup returns CDR1 SNHLY and CDR2 FYNNEI. The CDR3 covers 13 residues. V lost 9 bases, J lost 3 bases, and 15 bases lay in between. The CDR3 bases that were read are TGTGCCAGGAAACAGGGCGGGGGCTACGAG. This gives the protein CARKQGGGYE. The entire CDR3 is CARKQGGGYEQYF.

For this clone: The read ends 3 residues before the CDR3 terminus; that terminus is restored from the germline J gene. The chain combines TRBV30 with TRBJ1-2; D possibly corresponds to TRBD1 (5 bases). CDR3 length equals 15 residues. Germline V gene sequence: CDR1 GTSNPN, CDR2 SVGIG (reference sequence). V was clipped by 3 bases and J by 4 bases, with 18 bases between them. The CDR3 loop reads CAWSPWGSEGYGYTF. Incomplete CDR3 DNA: TGTGCCTGGAGCCCGTGGGGCAGCGAGGGCTATGGC.

Points on this clone: The read terminates 3 residues ahead of where the CDR3 ends, so the germline J gene completes it. The chain employs TRBV13 and TRBJ2-1; 8 nucleotides agree with TRBD2. The CDR3 loop spans 17 amino acids. CDR1 and CDR2 (germline): PRHDT, FYEKMQ (reference sequence). Unmatched junction bases numbered 18, after V lost 8 bases and J lost 6 bases. CDR3 DNA, as far as it was read: TGTGCCAGCGCCGGGGGGGGGCCTAGCGGGCCACTCAATGAG. Its translation: CASAGGGPSGPLNE. The full-length CDR3 reads as CASAGGGPSGPLNEQFF.

Details on this clone: The read terminates 3 residues before the CDR3 end, so the remaining end is supplied by the germline J gene. This chain uses TRBV6-2 or TRBV6-3 with TRBJ1-5; 7 bases map to TRBD1. CDR3 size: 14 residues. The germline gives CDR1 MNHEY, CDR2 SVGEGT. With 4 bases clipped from V and 6 bases from J, the junction kept 6 bases outside the gene matches. The CDR3 region is CASSSLDRPQPQHF. The sequenced part of the CDR3 DNA is TGTGCCAGCAGTTCGCTGGACAGGCCTCAGCCC.

With regard to this clone: The read comes to an end 3 residues before the CDR3 does, leaving the germline J gene to fill in the end. V and J are TRBV7-9 and TRBJ1-2; perhaps TRBD1 as D (6 bases). Trimming cost V 5 bases and J 5 bases, with 15 bases left between them. There are 14 residues in the CDR3. Germline V CDR1 and CDR2: SEHNR, FQNEAQ (reference sequence). CDR3 bases read: TGTGCCAGCAGCACCCAACAGGGATTTTATGGC. Amino acid sequence: CASSTQQGFYG. The whole CDR3 is CASSTQQGFYGYTF.

Comment on this clone: Compared with germline, one end of the junction differs, possibly owing to a read error. The read ends 3 residues shy of where the CDR3 ends; the end is completed using the germline J gene. The rearrangement links TRBV4-2 to TRBJ1-1; no clear D. Per the germline V gene, CDR1 is LGHNA and CDR2 is YNFKEQ. This CDR3 is 15 amino acids long. The covered CDR3 bases are TGCGCCAGCAGCCTCTCACATCGCATGAACACTGAA. This sequence encodes CASSLSHRMNTE. The whole CDR3 is CASSLSHRMNTEAFF.

About this clone: The junction does not match germline at one end; this may be a read error. Read coverage stops 3 residues before the CDR3 terminus; the germline J gene supplies the remainder. V is TRBV20-1 and J is TRBJ1-2; the D is unclear. Germline CDR1 reads DFQATT; CDR2 reads SNEGSKA (reference sequence). The CDR3 is 16 residues long. CDR3 DNA, as far as it was read: TGCAGTGTTAGACAAGGTTCAGAACCCCTTGCGGAAGGC. Translated, it gives CSVRQGSEPLAEG. The complete CDR3 reads CSVRQGSEPLAEGYTF.

CDR3 DNA, as far as it was read: TGTGCCAGTAGTATATGGGGCATGAACACTGAA. As protein: CASSIWGMNTE. The whole CDR3 is CASSIWGMNTEAFF. The J gene is TRBJ1-1, the V gene TRBV19, with a possible D match to TRBD1 (5 bases). The CDR3 end falls 3 residues outside the read, so it is completed with the germline J gene. V lost 2 bases, J lost 0 bases, and 7 bases lay in between. The CDR3 contains 14 residues. Germline-derived CDR1 and CDR2 are LNHDA and SQIVND (reference sequence). The full variable domain, completed using reference TRBV19 and TRBJ1-1, is DGGITQSPKYLFRKEGQNVTLSCEQNLNHDAMYWYRQDPGQGLRLIYYSQIVNDFQKGDIAEGYSVSREKKESFPLTVTSAQKNPTAFYLCASSIWGMNTEAFFGQGTRLTVV.